This TCR beta chain was documented in a study of T-cell reconstitution after alpha-beta-depleted transplantation in children (dated by TCRdb to between 2015 and 2016). With regard to the full study: The study quantitatively tracked T-cell immune reconstitution after TCRalphabeta/CD19-depleted allogeneic hematopoietic cell transplantation in children using TCR repertoire profiling.

What the study reported, not specific to this receptor: Apparently early alphabetaT-cell count recovery about two months after transplant reportedly relied on only several hundred rapidly expanded clones derived from non-depleted graft cells. In some patients, the high TCRbeta diversity seen at day 60 was put down to recipient T cells and intrathymic progenitors that had survived conditioning. Hyperexpanded clone frequencies declined over subsequent months; after one year, T-cell counts and TCRbeta diversity were mostly attributed to newly produced T cells.

This clonotype showed up many times. Its binding antigen is unknown. No base qualities exist here, and no much larger clone lies one base off it. Library preparation was by PCR. The data were produced on an Illumina HiSeq 2500. Molecular barcoding was employed in the preparation of TCR libraries, with unique molecular identifiers being used to normalize TCRbeta repertoire quantification. The public sequencing data were trimmed at Q25 with fastp and processed into clonotypes with MiXCR by TCRdb, which kept only in-frame beta chains. Each CDR3 protein gets just one entry, which takes the most common genes and DNA from the rows behind it. The sample table lists under 850,000 distinct CDR3 sequences, around 14% of them with a count of one. Of the sample, 0.79% is held by the ten largest clones. Reading the label with the study, this specimen's treatment or condition is: allogeneic hematopoietic cell transplantation with graft depleted of TCRalphabeta T cells and CD19 B cells. The children who served as transplant recipients had been given grafts of TCRalphabeta/CD19-depleted allogeneic hematopoietic cells.

V and J are truncated by 2 bases and 4 bases respectively, leaving an intervening sequence of 12 bases. CDR1 and CDR2 are read off the germline V gene as MDHEN and SYDVKM. The cysteine opens and the phenylalanine closes a CDR3 of 16 amino acids. The sequence is cut down to CDR3 DNA, 48 bases in frame from base 1. The sequenced sample was PBMCs, obtained before TCRalphabeta/CD19-depleted stem cell transplant. The V and J genes are TRBV28 and TRBJ2-6; TRBD1 is perhaps the D gene, given 5 matching bases. The clonotype comes from a girl aged 2 to 9 with congenital amegakaryocytic thrombocytopenia, due to receive a stem cell transplant. Here the CDR3 is given as CASSLASGSGANVLTF. The sequence in DNA is TGTGCCAGCAGTTTAGCATCAGGGTCCGGGGCCAACGTCCTGACTTTC.